One and the same sample provided the 5 T cell receptor beta chains below, sequenced in a study of T cell responses to AZD1222 COVID-19 vaccine. Libraries were prepared by immunoSEQ multiplex PCR; TCRdb keeps only in-frame clonotypes and omits some of them. The table records some 140,000 clones, around 90% of them present only once. This specimen consisted of peripheral blood, obtained on day 0 of AZD1222 vaccination. The receptors come from an adult in good health.

This rearrangement joins TRBV20-1 to TRBJ2-3; tentative D call: TRBD2 (5 bases). Germline V gene lookup returns CDR1 DFQATT and CDR2 SNEGSKA (reference sequence). Trimming removed 3 bases at V and 3 bases at J, with 16 bases between. The CDR3 loop spans 15 amino acids. CDR3 nucleotide sequence: TGCAGTGCTAGTCCTAGCTCGGGCGTTACAGATACGCAGTATTTT. Residues: CSASPSSGVTDTQYF.

The V gene is TRBV6-5, the J gene TRBJ2-1; D might be TRBD1 (6 bases). The germline gives CDR1 MNHEY, CDR2 SVGAGI. The CDR3 has 15 amino acids. Trimming removed 7 bases from V and 6 bases from J, with 19 bases in between. The CDR3 nucleotides are TGTGCCAGCAACCGAGAACAGGGATTAAGCAATGAGCAGTTCTTC. Translated: CASNREQGLSNEQFF.

The rearrangement links TRBV28 to TRBJ1-4; D uncertain. V was pared by 6 bases and J by 8 bases, with 16 bases between. This CDR3 contains 14 residues. Per germline, CDR1 MDHEN and CDR2 SYDVKM. The DNA of the CDR3 is TGTGCCAGCAGGCTGTATCTGGACGGAGAAAAACTGTTTTTT. It yields the protein CASRLYLDGEKLFF.

The chain links TRBV30 to TRBJ1-4; tentatively, D is TRBD1 (5 bases). Germline V lookup: CDR1 GTSNPN, CDR2 SVGIG (reference sequence). Trimming pared 4 bases from V and 8 bases from J, leaving 17 bases between. The CDR3 runs 14 residues. CDR3 loop: CAWNRDLSEEKLFF. For the CDR3, the DNA is TGTGCCTGGAATCGGGACCTCTCAGAGGAAAAACTGTTTTTT.

V gene TRBV14 combines with J gene TRBJ2-3, with 14 bases aligning to TRBD2. CDR3 length: 19 amino acids. The V gene's germline CDR1 is SGHDN and CDR2 FVKESK. After removal of 5 bases from V and 4 bases from J, the junction contained 14 bases not matched to a gene. The CDR3 DNA reads TGTGCCAGCAGCTACCGACTAGCGGGAGGGCCCGTTATTCCAGATACGCAGTATTTT. Protein: CASSYRLAGGPVIPDTQYF.